This entry is about one T cell receptor beta chain. Its antigen is not yet known. No clone much larger than this one lies a single base away; base qualities are absent. The record originates from a study of T cell responses to AZD1222 COVID-19 vaccine (TCRdb year 2021). A note on the overall study: A total of 230 to 250 trial participants underwent TCR sequencing, of whom about 210 received two doses of AZD1222 and about 25 received two doses of the MenACWY control vaccine. Trial participants were enrolled by age into 18-55, 56-69 and 70-plus year subgroups, with approximately 160, 26 and 62 TCR-sequenced participants respectively.

Overall study outcomes, separate from this receptor: Because no day 14 peak-response samples were available, repertoires were characterized only after the peak T cell response. Vaccine-associated CD4 TCRs spanned the whole spike protein, with dominant responses in regions 160-218 and 743-854. Most participants were white British and females outnumbered males, and the authors suggested that clonal diversity may have been underestimated. Nearly half of unique spike-specific TCRs reportedly recognized epitopes outside regions mutated in the B.1.351 and B.1.1.7 variants. Conclusions about previously exposed vaccinees are limited, since just a handful of AZD1222 recipients were seropositive for SARS-CoV-2 at baseline. The 56-69-year group was small, and its depth increase did not reach significance, likely because of low power. After two AZD1222 doses, both the breadth and the depth of spike-specific TCRs were significantly higher than at day 0 and than in MenACWY recipients.

In the germline V gene (reference sequence), CDR1 corresponds to LNHDA and CDR2 to SQIVND. CDR3 length: 13 amino acids, cysteine to phenylalanine. Only CDR3 DNA is held: 39 bases, read in frame from base 1. Trimming costs V 6 bases and J 7 bases, and their ends lie 12 bases apart. The sample's time point label is to be understood as: about 28 days (+/-7) after the second vaccine dose. AZD1222 recipients given second doses at about 4 weeks or at about 12 weeks were pooled, since spike-specific TCR depth and breadth were not found to differ between the two schedules. Vaccinee samples were obtained from the UK trials COV001 and COV002, which included a single-blind randomized controlled phase 2/3 trial of AZD1222 (ChAdOx1 nCoV-19) in healthy adults. For TCRbeta chain sequencing, PBMC samples were collected from trial participants at day 0 and at day 28 after the second dose. The CDR3 regions of human TCRbeta chains were analyzed by immunosequencing. As for how the authors treated the data: TCRs in the repertoires were compared against a reference library of SARS-CoV-2-specific TCRs that had been generated with the MIRA antigen-specificity platform. Breadth meant the fraction of unique TCRs that were SARS-CoV-2-associated, whereas depth meant the fraction of total T cells that were SARS-CoV-2-associated. Using the MIRA data, each spike-specific TCR was assigned both to the spike region to which the TCR was reactive and to a CD4 or CD8 class. Log10-transformed breadth and depth values were compared by one-way ANOVA with Sidak's multiple comparisons tests. In TCRdb, the immuneACCESS table is reduced to in-frame sequences with V and J assigned. These tables do not hold every clone; where another copy was compared, an unresolved V gene accounts for under half, and the others remain unexplained. For V, J and clone size, that table is used; D and trimming come from the DNA. The table for this sample lists around 120,000 clones; approximately 82% of them were counted only once. About 26% of the sample rests with the top ten.

The sample here was peripheral blood, taken 28 days after the second AZD1222 dose. The chain is made from TRBV19 and TRBJ1-4, with the D gene call left open. The clonotype originates from an adult who received the AZD1222 COVID-19 vaccine. The bases read TGTGCCAGTAGAAGGATGGACTCTGAAAAACTGTTTTTT. Its protein reads: CASRRMDSEKLFF.